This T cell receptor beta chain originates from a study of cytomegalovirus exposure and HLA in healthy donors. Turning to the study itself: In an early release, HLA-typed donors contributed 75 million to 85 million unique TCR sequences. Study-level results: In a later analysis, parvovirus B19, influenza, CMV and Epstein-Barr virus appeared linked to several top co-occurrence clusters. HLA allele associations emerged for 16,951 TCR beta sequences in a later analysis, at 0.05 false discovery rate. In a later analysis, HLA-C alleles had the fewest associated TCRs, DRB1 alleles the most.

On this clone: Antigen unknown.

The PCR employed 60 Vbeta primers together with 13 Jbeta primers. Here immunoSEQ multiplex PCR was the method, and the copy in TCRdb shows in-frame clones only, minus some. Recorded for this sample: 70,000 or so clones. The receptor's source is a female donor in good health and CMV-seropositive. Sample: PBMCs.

Written as DNA, the CDR3 is TGTGCCAGCAGTCCCCAAGTCGGTACGCAGTATTTT. It is translated as CASSPQVGTQYF. The chain employs TRBV28 and TRBJ2-3, with unresolved D. Trimming pared 5 bases from V and 8 bases from J, leaving 11 bases between. From germline, CDR1 is MDHEN and CDR2 SYDVKM. This CDR3 region has 12 residues.